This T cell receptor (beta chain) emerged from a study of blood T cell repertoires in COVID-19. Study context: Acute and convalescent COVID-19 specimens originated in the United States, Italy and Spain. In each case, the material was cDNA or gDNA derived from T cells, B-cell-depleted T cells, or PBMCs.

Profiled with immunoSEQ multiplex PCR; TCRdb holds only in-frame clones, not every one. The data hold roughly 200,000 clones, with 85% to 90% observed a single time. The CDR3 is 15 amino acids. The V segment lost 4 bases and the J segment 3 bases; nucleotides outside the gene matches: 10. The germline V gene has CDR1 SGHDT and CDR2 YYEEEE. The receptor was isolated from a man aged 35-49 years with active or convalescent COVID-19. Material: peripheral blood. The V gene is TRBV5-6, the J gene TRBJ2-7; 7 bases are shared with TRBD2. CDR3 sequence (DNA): TGTGCCAGCAGCAATCCGTTCAGGACTAGCTACGAGCAGTACTTC. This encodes CASSNPFRTSYEQYF.